These 30 T cell receptor beta chains originate from one sample sequenced in a study of breast tumors, draining lymph nodes, adjacent tissues. A single record per CDR3 protein comes from TCRdb applying MiXCR to the multiplex PCR reads. The data contain about 17,000 distinct CDR3 sequences, about two thirds of them singletons. Sequencing was carried out using tumor-adjacent breast tissue. The receptors come from a female donor with breast cancer. Some clones in this sample may be carry-over from other donors' samples.

As for this clonotype: A read error may account for a junction end that differs from germline. The V call is TRBV20-1, the J call TRBJ2-4; TRBD1 aligns across 9 bases. This CDR3 comprises 11 residues. Germline CDR1 and CDR2: DFQATT and SNEGSKA (reference sequence). The CDR3 loop is CSVTGGNIQSF. In nucleotides, the CDR3 is TGCAGTGTCACAGGGGGCAACATTCAGTCCTTC.

This clonotype was seen ten or more times. This clone may be a read error of a much larger clone one base away. V usage is TRBV6-1 and J usage is TRBJ1-2; D may be TRBD1 (6 bases). V was pared by 5 bases and J by 5 bases, with 6 bases between. The CDR3 is 11 residues long. Germline V gives CDR1 MNHNS, CDR2 SASEGT. DNA for the CDR3: TGTGCCAGCAGTCAGGGGTATGGCTACACCTTC. It codes for CASSQGYGYTF.

For this clonotype: At one end the junction does not follow the germline gene, possibly because of a read error. The rearrangement uses TRBV5-5 and TRBJ2-1; 9 bases line up with TRBD1. Germline loops: CDR1 SGHKS, CDR2 YYEKEE (reference sequence). The CDR3 is 15 amino acids. The CDR3, as DNA: TGTGCCAGCAGCTCAGGGACAGGGCTGGGCAATGGGCAGTTCTTC. Amino acids: CASSSGTGLGNGQFF. Looking up the rest from reference TRBV5-5 and TRBJ2-1 gives the full variable domain: DAGVTQSPTHLIKTRGQQVTLRCSPISGHKSVSWYQQVLGQGPQFIFQYYEKEERGRGNFPDRFSARQFPNYSSELNVNALLLGDSALYLCASSSGTGLGNGQFFGPGTRLTVL.

Note on this clonotype: One end of the junction varies from germline; a read error may be responsible. This sequence joins TRBV7-9 and TRBJ2-3; D is unclear. This CDR3 contains 15 residues. CDR1 is SEHNR and CDR2 is FQNEAQ in the germline V gene (reference sequence). CDR3 protein: CASSQDSGSTDTQYF. As DNA, the CDR3 is TGCGCCAGCAGCCAAGATAGTGGAAGCACAGATACGCAGTATTTT.

Comments on this clonotype: A read error may account for a junction end that differs from germline. The chain recombines TRBV7-7 with TRBJ2-5, with D perhaps assigned TRBD1 or TRBD2 (6 bases each). This CDR3 spans 15 amino acids. The V gene's germline CDR1 is SSHAT and CDR2 FNYEAQ (reference sequence). In DNA form, the CDR3 reads TGTGCTAGCAGCCGGGATCAAGGGGGGCAAGAGACCCAGTACTTC. Translating gives CASSRDQGGQETQYF.

In this sample, this clonotype is medium-sized. The V and J genes are TRBV11-2 and TRBJ1-6, with a possible D match to TRBD1 (5 bases). The V end lost 1 base, the J end lost 2 bases, and 12 bases lay between the germline ends. Germline V gives CDR1 SGHAT, CDR2 FQNNGV. The CDR3 has 17 amino acids. CDR3 in DNA: TGTGCCAGCAGCTTAGGAGGGGATAGGACCTATAATTCACCCCTCCACTTT. Translation gives CASSLGGDRTYNSPLHF.

The CDR3, as DNA: TGTGCCAGCGTAGAAGCAGGAGACAGCCTAAGGGGTGGCTACACCTTC. It encodes CASVEAGDSLRGGYTF. The chain has TRBV5-6 and TRBJ1-2; D perhaps matches TRBD1 (5 bases). The CDR3 extends over 16 amino acids. Germline CDR1 is SGHDT and CDR2 is YYEEEE. V lost 7 bases and J 7 bases, leaving 26 bases between the germline ends.

The chain employs TRBV7-6 and TRBJ2-3; possibly TRBD2 for D (7 bases). V shed 1 base and J shed 11 bases, with 13 bases lying between them. Germline CDR1 and CDR2: SGHVS and FNYEAQ. The CDR3 contains 13 residues. The CDR3 coding sequence is TGTGCCAGCAGCTTAGGCAGGGAGGGGGGGCAGTATTTT. Translation gives CASSLGREGGQYF.

V and J are TRBV5-6 and TRBJ2-7, with a tentative D call TRBD1 (7 bases). Germline V CDR1 and CDR2: SGHDT, YYEEEE. V was pared by 4 bases and J by 4 bases, with 21 bases between. The CDR3 runs 16 residues. The CDR3 reads CASSPGTAGPRYEQYV. The CDR3 DNA reads as TGTGCCAGCAGCCCTGGGACAGCGGGTCCCCGATACGAGCAGTACGTC.

The chain combines TRBV20-1 with TRBJ2-7, with D maybe TRBD2 (5 bases). The length of the CDR3 is 14 residues. The germline V and J ends were trimmed by 0 bases and 1 base, with 10 bases remaining between them. Germline CDR1 is DFQATT and CDR2 is SNEGSKA (reference sequence). The CDR3 sequence: CSAREAEISYEQYF. In DNA form, the CDR3 reads TGCAGTGCTAGAGAAGCGGAAATATCCTACGAGCAGTACTTC.

V and J are TRBV5-4 and TRBJ1-2, with D perhaps TRBD1 (5 bases). Trimming stripped 4 bases from V and 2 bases from J, with 21 bases between. The CDR3 loop spans 17 amino acids. Germline lookup yields CDR1 SGHNT and CDR2 YYREEE (reference sequence). CDR3 nucleotides: TGTGCCAGCAGCCCGCCGACAGAATCCTTTGTAAACTATGGCTACACCTTC. Translated, it gives CASSPPTESFVNYGYTF.

The gene calls are TRBV29-1 and TRBJ2-5; 8 positions agree with TRBD1. The CDR3 runs 12 residues. Germline V gene data show CDR1 as SQVTM and CDR2 as ANQGSEA. CDR3 residues: CSSQGAWETQYF. Here the CDR3 DNA reads TGCAGTTCTCAGGGGGCTTGGGAGACCCAGTACTTC. Full variable domain (rest looked up from reference TRBV29-1 and TRBJ2-5): SAVISQKPSRDICQRGTSLTIQCQVDSQVTMMFWYRQQPGQSLTLIATANQGSEATYESGFVIDKFPISRPNLTFSTLTVSNMSPEDSSIYLCSSQGAWETQYFGPGTRLLVL.

This clonotype was recorded only once. V gene TRBV18 combines with J gene TRBJ1-3; a weak D match, TRBD1 (6 bases). CDR3 length: 15 residues. V was cut by 3 bases and J by 0 bases, with 9 bases left in between. Per germline, CDR1 KGHSH and CDR2 LQKENI. In nucleotides, the CDR3 is TGTGCCAGCTCACCCGGACAGATCTCTGGAAACACCATATATTTT. It codes for CASSPGQISGNTIYF.

V gene TRBV5-6 combines with J gene TRBJ1-6; maybe TRBD1 (6 bases). There are 15 residues in the CDR3. V was shortened by 5 bases and J by 9 bases, with 18 bases between the two germline ends. Germline CDR1 SGHDT, CDR2 YYEEEE. In DNA, the CDR3 is TGTGCCAGCAGTCCACCCCCAGGGGTCCGTTCACCCCTCCACTTT. It is translated as CASSPPPGVRSPLHF.

The genes are TRBV20-1 and TRBJ2-1, with 9 bases fitting TRBD1. After removal of 5 bases from V and 5 bases from J, the junction contained 4 bases not matched to a gene. The V gene's germline CDR1 is DFQATT and CDR2 SNEGSKA (reference sequence). The CDR3 consists of 13 residues. CDR3 loop: CSAWTGVNNEQFF. The CDR3 DNA reads TGCAGTGCTTGGACAGGGGTGAACAATGAGCAGTTCTTC.

This clonotype was counted many times. This sequence joins TRBV7-9 and TRBJ2-1, with D maybe TRBD2 (6 bases). Germline CDR1 is SEHNR and CDR2 is FQNEAQ (reference sequence). Trimming took off 8 bases at V and 4 bases at J, with 18 bases between the two ends. The CDR3 length is 15 residues. The CDR3 DNA follows: TGTGCCAGCGGACTACAGGCCGACTCTTACAATGAGCAGTTCTTC. Its protein product is CASGLQADSYNEQFF. Full variable domain (outside the CDR3, taken from reference TRBV7-9 and TRBJ2-1): DTGVSQNPRHKITKRGQNVTFRCDPISEHNRLYWYRQTLGQGPEFLTYFQNEAQLEKSRLLSDRFSAERPKGSFSTLEIQRTEQGDSAMYLCASGLQADSYNEQFFGPGTRLTVL.

The V gene is TRBV20-1, the J gene TRBJ2-5; 7 bases map to TRBD1. Per germline, CDR1 DFQATT and CDR2 SNEGSKA (reference sequence). J gave up 5 bases and V 2 bases, and 11 bases lay outside the gene matches. This CDR3 region has 15 residues. As DNA, the CDR3 is TGCAGTGCTAGACCCGTAGACAGGGTACGGGAGACCCAGTACTTC. Protein: CSARPVDRVRETQYF.

This chain uses TRBV6-1 with TRBJ1-4; 9 bases align to TRBD1. Trimming took 6 bases from V and 6 from J; bases not matched to a gene: 14. CDR3 length: 17 amino acids. CDR1 and CDR2 from the germline V gene are MNHNS and SASEGT. The CDR3 protein is CASSLGDRAGSDEKLFF. In DNA form, the CDR3 reads TGTGCCAGCAGCCTAGGGGACAGGGCCGGCAGTGATGAAAAACTGTTTTTT.

This chain links TRBV19 with TRBJ1-3; TRBD1 matches at 12 bases. The V gene end was trimmed by 5 bases and the J gene end by 4 bases; junction bases not matched to a gene: 9. The germline gives CDR1 LNHDA, CDR2 SQIVND (reference sequence). The CDR3 length is 17 residues. The CDR3 sequence: CASSPGTGGAGGNTIYF. The CDR3 DNA reads as TGTGCCAGTAGTCCCGGGACAGGGGGCGCGGGGGGAAACACCATATATTTT. Variable domain in full (rest from reference TRBV19 and TRBJ1-3): DGGITQSPKYLFRKEGQNVTLSCEQNLNHDAMYWYRQDPGQGLRLIYYSQIVNDFQKGDIAEGYSVSREKKESFPLTVTSAQKNPTAFYLCASSPGTGGAGGNTIYFGEGSWLTVV.

The chain joins TRBV5-8 to TRBJ1-5; TRBD1 matches 9 bases. The CDR3 extends over 15 amino acids. CDR1 and CDR2 (germline): SGHTS, YDEGEE. V lost 5 bases, J lost 6 bases, and 9 bases stayed unmatched. The CDR3 DNA reads TGTGCCAGCAGTCCTAGGACAGGGGCGGGTCAGCCCCAGCATTTT. Protein sequence: CASSPRTGAGQPQHF.

CDR3 nucleotides: TGTGCCAGCAGAACCGGGACAGGGGCGAGAGGCTACACCTTC. It specifies CASRTGTGARGYTF. J is TRBJ1-2 and V is TRBV5-6, with 10 bases matching TRBD1. In germline, CDR1 is SGHDT, CDR2 YYEEEE. CDR3 length equals 14 residues. Trimming cost V 5 bases and J 8 bases; bases outside gene matches: 9.

This clonotype was counted many times. A much bigger clone sits one base away, suggesting this may be a read error. This chain connects TRBV12-3 or TRBV12-4 to TRBJ2-1; 15 nucleotides agree with TRBD2. Trimming took 3 bases from V and 9 from J; bases not matched to a gene: 12. The CDR3 has 18 residues. The CDR3 reads CASSFVIRTSGGVSEQFF. The CDR3 nucleotides are TGTGCCAGCAGTTTCGTGATCCGGACTAGCGGGGGGGTAAGTGAGCAGTTCTTC.

In the case of this clonotype: As the CDR3 is not closed by the conserved phenylalanine or tryptophan, this likely results from a read error. The J gene is TRBJ2-7, the V gene TRBV9; 9 nucleotides line up with TRBD2. The germline V gene has CDR1 SGDLS and CDR2 YYNGEE. J lost 7 bases, V lost 6 bases, and 11 bases had no gene match. The CDR3 is 14 amino acids. The CDR3 DNA reads as TGTGCCAGCACAGTAGCGGGGGAGGGGCGGGAGCAGTACCTC. Translation gives CASTVAGEGREQYL.

In the case of this clonotype: Since the CDR3 does not end with the conserved phenylalanine or tryptophan, this likely comes from a read error. It is unclear where the CDR3 begins or ends on the DNA, so no DNA is shown, and the CDR3 is as TCRdb lists it. The chain is built from TRBV2 and TRBJ2-7. Germline loops: CDR1 SNHLY, CDR2 FYNNEI. The CDR3 adds up to 11 amino acids, both ends counted. CDR3 amino acids: CASSEAAEEYI.

This clonotype came up many times. The V call is TRBV6-2 or TRBV6-3, the J call TRBJ2-1, with 7 nucleotides matching TRBD2. CDR1 is MNHEY, CDR2 SVGEGT, per germline. V gave up 0 bases and J gave up 10 bases; unmatched junction bases: 9. CDR3 length: 15 residues. The CDR3: CASSYSMAGDIEQFF. CDR3 coding DNA: TGTGCCAGCAGTTACTCGATGGCGGGGGATATAGAGCAGTTCTTC.

The chain has TRBV9 and TRBJ2-1; D is possibly TRBD2 (5 bases). The CDR3 totals 17 residues. The V end lost 2 bases, the J end lost 0 bases, and 15 bases lay between the germline ends. CDR1 SGDLS and CDR2 YYNGEE come from the germline V gene. CDR3 nucleotides: TGTGCCAGCAGCGTTAATAGCGTCCTGAGCTCCTACAATGAGCAGTTCTTC. Translating it yields CASSVNSVLSSYNEQFF.

At least ten counts were recorded for this clonotype. The rearrangement uses TRBV20-1 and TRBJ2-5, with 15 bases aligning to TRBD2. Trimming at V came to 3 bases and at J to 4 bases, leaving 9 bases not matched to a gene. The CDR3 has 17 amino acids. Germline CDR1 and CDR2: DFQATT and SNEGSKA (reference sequence). As DNA, the CDR3 is TGCAGTGCTAGGGGGACTAGCGGGGGGCTGATGAGAGAGACCCAGTACTTC. Translated: CSARGTSGGLMRETQYF.

Concerning this clonotype itself: The conserved final phenylalanine or tryptophan is absent from the CDR3, which likely points to a read error. The CDR3 loop reads CASCLSDRQETQYL. CDR3 bases: TGTGCCAGCTGCCTATCGGACAGACAGGAGACCCAGTACCTC. This chain joins TRBV7-9 and TRBJ2-5, with TRBD1 as a possible D gene (6 bases). The germline gives CDR1 SEHNR, CDR2 FQNEAQ (reference sequence). Trimming left V 8 bases short and J 5 bases short, with 18 bases between. CDR3 length: 14 residues.

In its sample, this clonotype was seen many times. The rearrangement links TRBV3-1 to TRBJ2-2; TRBD2 matches at 14 bases. The CDR3 loop spans 16 amino acids. V shed 6 bases, J shed 4 bases, and the junction held 4 bases outside the gene matches. CDR1 LGHDT and CDR2 YNNKEL come from the germline V gene (reference sequence). In nucleotides, the CDR3 is TGTGCCAGCAGACGACTAGCGGGGGGGGGCACCGGGGAGCTGTTTTTT. As protein: CASRRLAGGGTGELFF.

This chain joins TRBV25-1 and TRBJ2-3, with unresolved D. Germline values: CDR1 MGHDK, CDR2 SYGVNS. V was trimmed by 0 bases and J by 5 bases, leaving 6 bases between them. The CDR3 consists of 13 residues. As DNA, the CDR3 is TGTGCCAGCAGTGAATACAGAGGAGATACGCAGTATTTT. This gives the protein CASSEYRGDTQYF.